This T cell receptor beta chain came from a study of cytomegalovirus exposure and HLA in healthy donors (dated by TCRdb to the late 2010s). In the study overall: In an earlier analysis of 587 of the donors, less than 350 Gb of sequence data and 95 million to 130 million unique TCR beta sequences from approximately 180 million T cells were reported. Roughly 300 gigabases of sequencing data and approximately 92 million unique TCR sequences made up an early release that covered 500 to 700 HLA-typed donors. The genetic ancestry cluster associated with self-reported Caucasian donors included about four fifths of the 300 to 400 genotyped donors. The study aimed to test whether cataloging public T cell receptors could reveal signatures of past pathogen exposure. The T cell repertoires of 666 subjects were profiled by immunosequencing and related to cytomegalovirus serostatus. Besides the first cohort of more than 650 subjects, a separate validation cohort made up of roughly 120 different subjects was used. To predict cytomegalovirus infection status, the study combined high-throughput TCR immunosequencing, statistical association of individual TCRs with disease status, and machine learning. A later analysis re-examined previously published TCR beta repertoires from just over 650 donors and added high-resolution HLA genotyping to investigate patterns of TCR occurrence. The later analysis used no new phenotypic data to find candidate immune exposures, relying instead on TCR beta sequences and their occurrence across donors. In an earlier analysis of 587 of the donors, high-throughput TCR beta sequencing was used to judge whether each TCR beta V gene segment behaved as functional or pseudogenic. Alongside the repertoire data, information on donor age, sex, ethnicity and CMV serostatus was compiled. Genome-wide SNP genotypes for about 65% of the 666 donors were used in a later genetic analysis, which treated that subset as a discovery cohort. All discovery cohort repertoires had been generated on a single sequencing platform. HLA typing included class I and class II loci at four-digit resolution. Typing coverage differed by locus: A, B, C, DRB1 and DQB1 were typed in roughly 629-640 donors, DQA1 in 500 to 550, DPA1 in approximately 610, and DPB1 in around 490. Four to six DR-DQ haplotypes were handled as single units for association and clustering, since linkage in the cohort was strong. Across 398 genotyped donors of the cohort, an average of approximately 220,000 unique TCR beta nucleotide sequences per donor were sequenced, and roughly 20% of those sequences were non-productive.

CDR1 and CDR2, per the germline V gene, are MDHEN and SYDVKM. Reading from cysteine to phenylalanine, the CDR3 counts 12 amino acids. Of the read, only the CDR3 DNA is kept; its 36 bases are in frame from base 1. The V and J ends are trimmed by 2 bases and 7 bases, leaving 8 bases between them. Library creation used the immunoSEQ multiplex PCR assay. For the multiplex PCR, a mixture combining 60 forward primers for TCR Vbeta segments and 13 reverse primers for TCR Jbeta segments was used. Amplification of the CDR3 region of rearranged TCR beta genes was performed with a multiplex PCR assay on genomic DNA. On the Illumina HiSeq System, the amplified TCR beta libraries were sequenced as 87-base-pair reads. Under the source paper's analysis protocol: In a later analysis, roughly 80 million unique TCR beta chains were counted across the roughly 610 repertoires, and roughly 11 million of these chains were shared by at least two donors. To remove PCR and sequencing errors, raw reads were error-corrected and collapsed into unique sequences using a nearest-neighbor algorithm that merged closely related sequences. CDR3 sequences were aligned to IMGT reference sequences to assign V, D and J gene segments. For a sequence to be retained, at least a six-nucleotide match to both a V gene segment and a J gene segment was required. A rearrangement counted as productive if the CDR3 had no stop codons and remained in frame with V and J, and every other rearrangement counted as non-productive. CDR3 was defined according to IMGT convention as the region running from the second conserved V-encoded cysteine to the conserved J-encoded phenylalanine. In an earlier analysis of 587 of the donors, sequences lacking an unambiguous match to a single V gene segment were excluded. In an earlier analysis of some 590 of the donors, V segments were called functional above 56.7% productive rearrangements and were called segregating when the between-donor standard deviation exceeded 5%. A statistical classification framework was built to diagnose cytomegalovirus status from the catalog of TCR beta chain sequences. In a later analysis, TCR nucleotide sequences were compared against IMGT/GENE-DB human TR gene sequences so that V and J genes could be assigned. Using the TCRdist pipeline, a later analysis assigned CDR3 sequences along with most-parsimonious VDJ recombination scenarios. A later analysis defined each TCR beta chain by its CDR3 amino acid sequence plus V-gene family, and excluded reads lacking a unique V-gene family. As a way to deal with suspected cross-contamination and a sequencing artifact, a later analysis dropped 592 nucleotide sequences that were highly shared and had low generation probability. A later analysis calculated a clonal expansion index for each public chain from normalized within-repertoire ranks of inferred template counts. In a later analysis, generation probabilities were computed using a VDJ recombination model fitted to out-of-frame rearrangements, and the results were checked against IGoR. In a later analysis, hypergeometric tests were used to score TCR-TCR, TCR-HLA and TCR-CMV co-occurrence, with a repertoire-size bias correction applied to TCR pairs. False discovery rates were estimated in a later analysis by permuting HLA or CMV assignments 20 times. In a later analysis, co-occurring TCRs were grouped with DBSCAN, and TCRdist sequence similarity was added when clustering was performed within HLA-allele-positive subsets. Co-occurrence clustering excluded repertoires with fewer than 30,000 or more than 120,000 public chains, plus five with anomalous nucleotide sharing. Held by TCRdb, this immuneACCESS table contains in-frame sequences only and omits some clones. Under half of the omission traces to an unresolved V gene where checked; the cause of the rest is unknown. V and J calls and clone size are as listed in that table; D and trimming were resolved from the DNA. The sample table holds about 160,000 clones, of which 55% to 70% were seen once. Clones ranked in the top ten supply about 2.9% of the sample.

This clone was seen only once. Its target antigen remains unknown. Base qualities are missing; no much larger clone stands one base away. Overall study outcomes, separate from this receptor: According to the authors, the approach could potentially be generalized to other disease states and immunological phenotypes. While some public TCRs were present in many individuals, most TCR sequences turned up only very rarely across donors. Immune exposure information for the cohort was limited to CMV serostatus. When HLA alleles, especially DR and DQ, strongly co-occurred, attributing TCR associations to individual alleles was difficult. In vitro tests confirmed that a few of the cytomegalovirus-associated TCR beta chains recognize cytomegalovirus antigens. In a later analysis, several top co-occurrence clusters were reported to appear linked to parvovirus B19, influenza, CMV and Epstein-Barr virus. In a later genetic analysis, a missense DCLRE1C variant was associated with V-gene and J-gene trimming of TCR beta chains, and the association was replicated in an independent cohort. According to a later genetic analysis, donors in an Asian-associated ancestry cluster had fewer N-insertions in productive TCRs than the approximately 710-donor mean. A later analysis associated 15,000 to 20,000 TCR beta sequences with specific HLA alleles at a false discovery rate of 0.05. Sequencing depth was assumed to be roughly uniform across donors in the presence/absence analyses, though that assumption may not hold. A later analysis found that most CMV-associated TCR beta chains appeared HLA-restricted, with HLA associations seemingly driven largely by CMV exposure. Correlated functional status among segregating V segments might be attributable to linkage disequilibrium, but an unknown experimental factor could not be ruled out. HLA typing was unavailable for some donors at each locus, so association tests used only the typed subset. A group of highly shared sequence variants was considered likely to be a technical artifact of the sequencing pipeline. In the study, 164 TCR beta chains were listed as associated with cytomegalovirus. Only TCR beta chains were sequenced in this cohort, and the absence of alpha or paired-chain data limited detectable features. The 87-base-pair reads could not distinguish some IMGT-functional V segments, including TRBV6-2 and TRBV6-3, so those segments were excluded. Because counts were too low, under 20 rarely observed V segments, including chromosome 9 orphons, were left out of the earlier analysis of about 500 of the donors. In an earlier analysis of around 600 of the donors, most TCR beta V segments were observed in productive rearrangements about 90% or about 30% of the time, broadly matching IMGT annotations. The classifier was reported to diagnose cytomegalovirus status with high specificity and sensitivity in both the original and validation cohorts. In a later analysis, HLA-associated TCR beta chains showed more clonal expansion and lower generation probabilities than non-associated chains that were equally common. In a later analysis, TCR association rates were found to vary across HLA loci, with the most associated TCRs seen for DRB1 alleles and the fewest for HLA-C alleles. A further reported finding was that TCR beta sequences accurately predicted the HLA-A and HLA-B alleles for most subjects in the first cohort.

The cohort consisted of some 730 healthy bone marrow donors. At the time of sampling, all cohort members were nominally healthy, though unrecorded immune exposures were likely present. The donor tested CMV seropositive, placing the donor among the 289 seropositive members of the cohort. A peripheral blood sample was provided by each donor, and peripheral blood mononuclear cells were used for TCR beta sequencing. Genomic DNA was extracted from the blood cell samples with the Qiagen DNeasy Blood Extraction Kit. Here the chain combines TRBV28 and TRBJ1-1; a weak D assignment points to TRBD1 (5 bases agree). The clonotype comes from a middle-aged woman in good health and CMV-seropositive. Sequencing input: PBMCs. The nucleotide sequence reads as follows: TGTGCCAGCAGTTTACAGGGAAGTGAAGCTTTCTTT. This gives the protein CASSLQGSEAFF.